This TCR beta chain was captured in a study of blood T cell repertoires in COVID-19. Study-wide context: PBMCs, B-cell-depleted T cells, or T cells were the source of the cDNA or gDNA that made up the material.

Patients from Seattle were sampled longitudinally, starting during active infection. Assay: immunoSEQ multiplex PCR; the TCRdb copy retains only in-frame clones and omits some. The table includes nearly 350,000 clones, 88% detected once. The germline V gene has CDR1 MDHEN and CDR2 SYDVKM. The CDR3 loop spans 17 amino acids. Trimming cost V 2 bases and J 1 base, with 12 bases left between them. This sequence originates from a woman in her 70s with COVID-19, enrolled during active disease. This chain links TRBV28 with TRBJ2-6; tentatively, D is TRBD1 (6 bases). Source material: peripheral blood. Written as DNA, the CDR3 is TGTGCCAGCAGTTTACAGGGGATATTGTCTGGGGCCAACGTCCTGACTTTC. Translating it yields CASSLQGILSGANVLTF.